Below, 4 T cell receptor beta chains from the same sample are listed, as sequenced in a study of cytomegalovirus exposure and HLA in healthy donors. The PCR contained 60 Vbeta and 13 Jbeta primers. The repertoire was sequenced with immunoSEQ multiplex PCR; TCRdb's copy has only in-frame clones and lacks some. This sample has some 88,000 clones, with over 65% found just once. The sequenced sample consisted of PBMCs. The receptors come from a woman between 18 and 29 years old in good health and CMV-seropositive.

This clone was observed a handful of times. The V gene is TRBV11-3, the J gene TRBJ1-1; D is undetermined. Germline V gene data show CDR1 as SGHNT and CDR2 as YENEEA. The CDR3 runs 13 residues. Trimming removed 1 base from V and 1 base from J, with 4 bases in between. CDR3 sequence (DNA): TGTGCCAGCAGCTTAGCCTGGAACACTGAAGCTTTCTTT. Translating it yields CASSLAWNTEAFF.

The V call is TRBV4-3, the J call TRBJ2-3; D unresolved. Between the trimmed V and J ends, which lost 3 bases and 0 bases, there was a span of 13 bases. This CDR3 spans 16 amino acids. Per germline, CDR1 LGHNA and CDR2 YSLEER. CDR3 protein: CASSHYSWPSTDTQYF. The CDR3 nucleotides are TGCGCCAGCAGCCACTATAGCTGGCCTAGCACAGATACGCAGTATTTT.

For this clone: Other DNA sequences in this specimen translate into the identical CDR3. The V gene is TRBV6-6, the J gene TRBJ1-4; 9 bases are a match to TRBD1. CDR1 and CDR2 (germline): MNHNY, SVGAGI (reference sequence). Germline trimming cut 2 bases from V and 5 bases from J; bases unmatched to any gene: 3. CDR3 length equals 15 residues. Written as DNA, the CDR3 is TGTGCCAGCAGTTACCCCGGGACAGGGAATGAAAAACTGTTTTTT. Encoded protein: CASSYPGTGNEKLFF.

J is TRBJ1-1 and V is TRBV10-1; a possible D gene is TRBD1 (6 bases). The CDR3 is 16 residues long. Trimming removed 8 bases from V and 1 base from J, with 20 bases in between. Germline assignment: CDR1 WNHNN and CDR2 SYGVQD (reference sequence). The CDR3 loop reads CASPARGGAKNTEAFF. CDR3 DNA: TGCGCCAGCCCGGCGAGGGGGGGGGCAAAGAACACTGAAGCTTTCTTT.